The subject of this entry is one TCR beta chain. The antigen remains undetermined. This record belongs to a study of T cell responses to AZD1222 COVID-19 vaccine. The wider study: Analyses pooled second doses at about 4 or about 12 weeks.

Generated by immunoSEQ multiplex PCR, the TCRdb table keeps only in-frame clones and is missing some. The sample lists tens of thousands of clones; about 88% were seen once. Findings of the study overall: After the peak T cell response, and only then, were repertoires sampled. It should be noted that donors were predominantly white British and more often female, and clonal diversity was possibly underestimated.

The CDR3 consists of 16 residues. The germline V gene has CDR1 MDHEN and CDR2 SYDVKM. Trimming removed 4 bases from V and 8 bases from J, with 23 bases in between. The chain is built from TRBV28 and TRBJ1-2, with unresolved D. The sample consisted of peripheral blood, taken on day 0 of AZD1222 vaccination. This TCR came from an adult in good health. In DNA, the CDR3 is TGTGCCAGCAGTTCCCCCGCAGGAGACCTCCCCTTCGGCTACACCTTC. Its translation is CASSSPAGDLPFGYTF.